The T cell receptor beta chain described here comes from a study of Graves' ophthalmopathy and Graves' hyperthyroidism. Other autoimmune diseases, uncontrolled infections, pregnancy or lactation excluded patients from enrollment. From RNA, the CDR3 regions of TCR beta chains were amplified and sequenced. Second-round multiplex PCR came after first-round RT-PCR with HTBI primers. TCRdb re-analysed the multiplex PCR reads in MiXCR, keeping a single row per CDR3 protein. Among 150,000 to 200,000 distinct CDR3 sequences listed, just under 40% were seen once. This CDR3 contains 18 residues. The junction had 14 bases not matched to a gene; V was cut back by 4 bases and J by 4 bases.

This sequence joins TRBV12-3 or TRBV12-4 and TRBJ2-5, with TRBD2 identical over 11 bases. The clonotype comes from a man aged 25-45 years with Graves' ophthalmopathy. Sequenced: peripheral blood. The CDR3 spells CASSWGGLAGGRGETQYF. DNA of the CDR3: TGTGCCAGCAGTTGGGGTGGGCTAGCGGGGGGACGTGGAGAGACCCAGTACTTC.